These 2 T cell receptor beta chains originate from one sample sequenced in a study of CDR3 diversity in severe acne. TCRdb reprocessed the PCR reads with MiXCR, giving one entry per CDR3 protein. Among about 90,000 distinct CDR3 sequences listed, about half were seen once. What was sequenced was blood. All receptors come from a male donor with severe acne vulgaris.

The chain joins TRBV3-1 to TRBJ2-1; D gene ambiguous. From germline, CDR1 is LGHDT and CDR2 YNNKEL (reference sequence). V was pared by 4 bases and J by 5 bases, with 12 bases between. This CDR3 region has 14 residues. CDR3 in DNA: TGTGCCAGCAGCCCATACGGACCGGACAATGAGCAGTTCTTC. Translated: CASSPYGPDNEQFF.

The CDR3: CASSQGWTGTYEQYF. The CDR3 bases are TGTGCCAGCAGCCAAGGATGGACAGGAACGTACGAGCAGTACTTC. The chain recombines TRBV4-2 with TRBJ2-7; 7 nucleotides line up with TRBD1. The J segment lost 4 bases and the V segment lost 1 base, leaving 7 bases of the junction unmatched. The CDR3 extends over 15 amino acids. Germline-derived CDR1 and CDR2 are LGHNA and YNFKEQ.